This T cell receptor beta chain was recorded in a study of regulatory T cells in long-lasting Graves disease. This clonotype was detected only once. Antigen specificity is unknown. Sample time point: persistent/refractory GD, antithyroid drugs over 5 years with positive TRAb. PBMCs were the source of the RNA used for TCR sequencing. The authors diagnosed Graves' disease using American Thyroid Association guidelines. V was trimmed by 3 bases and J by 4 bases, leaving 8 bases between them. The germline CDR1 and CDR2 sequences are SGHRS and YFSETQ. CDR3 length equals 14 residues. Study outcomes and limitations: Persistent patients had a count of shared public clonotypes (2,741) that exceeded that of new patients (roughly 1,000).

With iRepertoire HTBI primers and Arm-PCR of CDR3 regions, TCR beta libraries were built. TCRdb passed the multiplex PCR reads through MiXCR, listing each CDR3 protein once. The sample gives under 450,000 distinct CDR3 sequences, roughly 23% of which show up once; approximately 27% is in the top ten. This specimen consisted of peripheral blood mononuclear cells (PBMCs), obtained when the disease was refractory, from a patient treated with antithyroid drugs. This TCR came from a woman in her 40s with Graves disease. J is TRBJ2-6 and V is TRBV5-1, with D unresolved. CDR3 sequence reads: CASSSDQGANVLTF. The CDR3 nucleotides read TGCGCCAGCAGCTCTGATCAAGGGGCCAACGTCCTGACTTTC. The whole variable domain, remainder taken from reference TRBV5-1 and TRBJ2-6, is KAGVTQTPRYLIKTRGQQVTLSCSPISGHRSVSWYQQTPGQGLQFLFEYFSETQRNKGNFPGRFSGRQFSNSRSEMNVSTLELGDSALYLCASSSDQGANVLTFGAGSRLTVL.